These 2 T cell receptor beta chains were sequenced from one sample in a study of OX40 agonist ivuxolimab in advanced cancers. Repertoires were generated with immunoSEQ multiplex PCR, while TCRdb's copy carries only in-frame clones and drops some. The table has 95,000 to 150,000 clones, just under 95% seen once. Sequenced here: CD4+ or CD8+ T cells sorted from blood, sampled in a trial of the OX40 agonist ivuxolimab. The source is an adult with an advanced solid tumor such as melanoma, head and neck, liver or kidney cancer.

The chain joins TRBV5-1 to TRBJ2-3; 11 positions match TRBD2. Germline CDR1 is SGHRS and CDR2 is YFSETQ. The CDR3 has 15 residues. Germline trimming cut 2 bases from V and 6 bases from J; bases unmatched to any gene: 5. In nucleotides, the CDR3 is TGCGCCAGCAGCTTTAGCGGGAGGGTTACCGATACGCAGTATTTT. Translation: CASSFSGRVTDTQYF.

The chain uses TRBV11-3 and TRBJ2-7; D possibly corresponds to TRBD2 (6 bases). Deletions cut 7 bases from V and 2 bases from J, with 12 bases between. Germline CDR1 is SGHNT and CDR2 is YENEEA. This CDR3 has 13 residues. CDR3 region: CASTWGEAYEQYF. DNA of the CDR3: TGTGCCAGCACCTGGGGGGAGGCCTACGAGCAGTACTTC.